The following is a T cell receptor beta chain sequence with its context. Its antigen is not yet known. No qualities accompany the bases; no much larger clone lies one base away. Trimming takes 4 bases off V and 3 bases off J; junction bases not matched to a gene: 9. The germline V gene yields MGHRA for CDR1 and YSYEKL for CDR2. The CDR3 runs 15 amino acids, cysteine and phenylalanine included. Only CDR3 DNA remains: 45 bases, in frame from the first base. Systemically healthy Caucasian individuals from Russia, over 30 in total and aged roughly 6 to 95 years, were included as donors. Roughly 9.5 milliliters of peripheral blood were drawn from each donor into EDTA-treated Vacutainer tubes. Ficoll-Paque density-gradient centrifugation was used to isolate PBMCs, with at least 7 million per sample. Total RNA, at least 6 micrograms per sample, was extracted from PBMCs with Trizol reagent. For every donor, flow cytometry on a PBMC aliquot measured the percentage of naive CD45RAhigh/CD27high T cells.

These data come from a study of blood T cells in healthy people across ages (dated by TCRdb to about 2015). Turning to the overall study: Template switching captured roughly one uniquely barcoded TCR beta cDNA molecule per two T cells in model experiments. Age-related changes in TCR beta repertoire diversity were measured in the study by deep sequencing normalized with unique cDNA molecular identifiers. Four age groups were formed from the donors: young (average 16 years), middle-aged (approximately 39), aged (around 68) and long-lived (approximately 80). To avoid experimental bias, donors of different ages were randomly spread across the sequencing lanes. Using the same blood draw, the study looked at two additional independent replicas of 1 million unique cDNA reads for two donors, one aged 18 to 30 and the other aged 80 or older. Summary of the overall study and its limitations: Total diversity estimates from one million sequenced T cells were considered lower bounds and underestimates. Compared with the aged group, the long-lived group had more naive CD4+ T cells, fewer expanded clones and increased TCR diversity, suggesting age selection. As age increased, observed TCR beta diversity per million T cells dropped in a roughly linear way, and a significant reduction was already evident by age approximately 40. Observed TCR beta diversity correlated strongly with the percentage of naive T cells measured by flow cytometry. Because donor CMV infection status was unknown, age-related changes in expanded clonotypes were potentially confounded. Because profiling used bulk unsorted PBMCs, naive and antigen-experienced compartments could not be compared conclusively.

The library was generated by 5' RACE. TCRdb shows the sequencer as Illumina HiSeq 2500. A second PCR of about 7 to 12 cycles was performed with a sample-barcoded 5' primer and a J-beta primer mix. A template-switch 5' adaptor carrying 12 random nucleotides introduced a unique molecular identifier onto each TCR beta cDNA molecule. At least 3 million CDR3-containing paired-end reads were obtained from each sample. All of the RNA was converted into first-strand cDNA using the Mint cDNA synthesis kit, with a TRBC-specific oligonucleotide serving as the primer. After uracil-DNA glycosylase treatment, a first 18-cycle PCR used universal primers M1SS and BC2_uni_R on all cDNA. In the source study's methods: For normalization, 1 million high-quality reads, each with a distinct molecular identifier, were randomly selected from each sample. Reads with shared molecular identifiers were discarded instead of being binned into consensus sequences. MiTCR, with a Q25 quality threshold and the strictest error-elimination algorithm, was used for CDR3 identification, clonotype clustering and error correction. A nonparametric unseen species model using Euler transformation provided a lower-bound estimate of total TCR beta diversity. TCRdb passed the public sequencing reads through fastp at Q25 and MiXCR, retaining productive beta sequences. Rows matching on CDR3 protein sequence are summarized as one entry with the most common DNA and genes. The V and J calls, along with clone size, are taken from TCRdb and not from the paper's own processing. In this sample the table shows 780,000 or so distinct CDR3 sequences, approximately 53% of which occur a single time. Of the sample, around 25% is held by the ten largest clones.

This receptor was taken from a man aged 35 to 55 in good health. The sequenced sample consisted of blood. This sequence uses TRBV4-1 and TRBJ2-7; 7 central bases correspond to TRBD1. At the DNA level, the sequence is TGCGCCAGCAGCCCGACAGGGCGGGCTCACTACGAGCAGTACTTC. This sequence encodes CASSPTGRAHYEQYF.